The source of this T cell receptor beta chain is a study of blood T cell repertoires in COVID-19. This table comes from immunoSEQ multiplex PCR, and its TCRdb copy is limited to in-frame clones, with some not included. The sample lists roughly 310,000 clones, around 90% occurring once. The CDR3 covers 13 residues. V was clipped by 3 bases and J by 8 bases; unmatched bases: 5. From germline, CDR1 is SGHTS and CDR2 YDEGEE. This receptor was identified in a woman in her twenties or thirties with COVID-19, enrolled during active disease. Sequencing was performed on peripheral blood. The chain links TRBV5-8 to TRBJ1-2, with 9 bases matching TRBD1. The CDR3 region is CASSSGTGQGYTF. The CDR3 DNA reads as TGTGCCAGCAGCTCCGGGACAGGGCAAGGCTACACCTTC.